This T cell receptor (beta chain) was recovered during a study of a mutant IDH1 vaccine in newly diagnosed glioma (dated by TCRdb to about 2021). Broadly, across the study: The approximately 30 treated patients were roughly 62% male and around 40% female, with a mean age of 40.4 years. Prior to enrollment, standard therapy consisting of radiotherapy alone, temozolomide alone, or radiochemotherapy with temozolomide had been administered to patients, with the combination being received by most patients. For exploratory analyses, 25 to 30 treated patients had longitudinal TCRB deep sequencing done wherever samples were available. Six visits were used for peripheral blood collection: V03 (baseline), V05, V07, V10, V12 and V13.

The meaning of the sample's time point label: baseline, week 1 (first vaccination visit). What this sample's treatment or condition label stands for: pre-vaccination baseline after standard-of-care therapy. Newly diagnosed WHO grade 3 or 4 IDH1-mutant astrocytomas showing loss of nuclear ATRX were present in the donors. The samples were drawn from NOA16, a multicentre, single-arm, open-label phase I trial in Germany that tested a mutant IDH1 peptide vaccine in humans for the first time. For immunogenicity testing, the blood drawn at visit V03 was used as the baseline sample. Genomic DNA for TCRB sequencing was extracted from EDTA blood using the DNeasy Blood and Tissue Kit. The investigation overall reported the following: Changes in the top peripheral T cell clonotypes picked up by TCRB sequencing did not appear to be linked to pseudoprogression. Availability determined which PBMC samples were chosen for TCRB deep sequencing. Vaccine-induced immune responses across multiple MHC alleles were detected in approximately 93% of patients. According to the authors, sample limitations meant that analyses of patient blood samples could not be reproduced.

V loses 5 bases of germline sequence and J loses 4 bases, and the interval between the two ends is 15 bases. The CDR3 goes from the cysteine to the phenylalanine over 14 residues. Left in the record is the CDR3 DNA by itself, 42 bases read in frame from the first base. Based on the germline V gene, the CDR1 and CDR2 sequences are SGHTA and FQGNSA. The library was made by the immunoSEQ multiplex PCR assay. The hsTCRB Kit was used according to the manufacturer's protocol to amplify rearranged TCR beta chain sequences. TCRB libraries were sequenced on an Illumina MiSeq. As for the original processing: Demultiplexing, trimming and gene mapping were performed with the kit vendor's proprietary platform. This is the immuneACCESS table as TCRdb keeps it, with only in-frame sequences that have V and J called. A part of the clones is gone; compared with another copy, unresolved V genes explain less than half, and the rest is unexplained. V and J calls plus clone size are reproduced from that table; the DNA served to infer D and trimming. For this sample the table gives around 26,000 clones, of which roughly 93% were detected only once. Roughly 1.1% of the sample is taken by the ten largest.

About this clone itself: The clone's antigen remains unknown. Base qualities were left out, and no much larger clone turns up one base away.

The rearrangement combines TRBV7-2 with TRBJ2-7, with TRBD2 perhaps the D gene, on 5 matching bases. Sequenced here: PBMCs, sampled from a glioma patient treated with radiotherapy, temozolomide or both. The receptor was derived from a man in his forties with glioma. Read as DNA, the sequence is TGTGCCAGCAGCCCGGGAAATCGGGCGTACGAGCAGTACTTC. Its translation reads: CASSPGNRAYEQYF. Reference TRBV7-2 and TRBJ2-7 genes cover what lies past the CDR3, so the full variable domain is GAGVSQSPSNKVTEKGKDVELRCDPISGHTALYWYRQSLGQGLEFLIYFQGNSAPDKSGLPSDRFSAERTGGSVSTLTIQRTQQEDSAVYLCASSPGNRAYEQYFGPGTRLTVT.